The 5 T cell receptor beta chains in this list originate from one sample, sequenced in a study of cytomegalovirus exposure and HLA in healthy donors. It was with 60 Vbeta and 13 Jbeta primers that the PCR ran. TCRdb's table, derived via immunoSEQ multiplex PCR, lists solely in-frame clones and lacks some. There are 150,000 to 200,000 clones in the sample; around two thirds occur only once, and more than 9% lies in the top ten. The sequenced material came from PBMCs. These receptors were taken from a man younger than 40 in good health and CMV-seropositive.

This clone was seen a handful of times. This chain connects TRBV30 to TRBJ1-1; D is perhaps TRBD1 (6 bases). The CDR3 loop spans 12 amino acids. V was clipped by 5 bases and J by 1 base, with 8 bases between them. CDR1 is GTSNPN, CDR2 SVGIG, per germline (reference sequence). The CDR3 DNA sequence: TGTGCCTGGGAGGGGGAGAACACTGAAGCTTTCTTT. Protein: CAWEGENTEAFF.

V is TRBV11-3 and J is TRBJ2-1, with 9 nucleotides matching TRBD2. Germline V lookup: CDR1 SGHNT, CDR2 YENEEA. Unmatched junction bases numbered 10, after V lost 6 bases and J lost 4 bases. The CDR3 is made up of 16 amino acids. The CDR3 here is CASRLSGTSRYNEQFF. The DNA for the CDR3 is TGTGCCAGCAGACTTTCCGGGACTAGCAGGTACAATGAGCAGTTCTTC.

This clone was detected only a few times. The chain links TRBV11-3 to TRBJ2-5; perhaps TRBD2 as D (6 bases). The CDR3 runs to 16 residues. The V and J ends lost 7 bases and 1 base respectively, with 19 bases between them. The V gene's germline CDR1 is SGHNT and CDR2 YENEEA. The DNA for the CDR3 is TGTGCCAGCACCTGGGGAGGTCGGTGGATCCAAGAGACCCAGTACTTC. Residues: CASTWGGRWIQETQYF.

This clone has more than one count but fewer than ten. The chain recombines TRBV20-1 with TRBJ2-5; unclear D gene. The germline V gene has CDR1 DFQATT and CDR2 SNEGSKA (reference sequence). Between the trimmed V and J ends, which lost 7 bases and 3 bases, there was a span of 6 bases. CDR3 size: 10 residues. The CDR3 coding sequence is TGCAGTGGAGCTAAAGAGACCCAGTACTTC. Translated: CSGAKETQYF.

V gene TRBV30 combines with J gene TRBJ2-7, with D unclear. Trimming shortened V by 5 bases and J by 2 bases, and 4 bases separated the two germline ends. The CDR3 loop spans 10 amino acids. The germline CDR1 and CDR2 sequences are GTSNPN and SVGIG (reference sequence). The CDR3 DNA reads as TGTGCCTGGGGCCCCTACGAGCAGTACTTC. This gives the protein CAWGPYEQYF.